This paragraph covers one TCR beta chain sequence. The data originate from a study of technical replicates of blood from four donors. V lost 2 bases, J lost 2 bases, and 5 bases stayed unmatched. CDR3 length equals 15 residues. Germline assignment: CDR1 LGHNA and CDR2 YNFKEQ. Data came from immunoSEQ multiplex PCR; TCRdb stores just in-frame clones and leaves some out. The sample contains fewer than 80,000 clones, roughly 86% of which appear only once. Material for sequencing was PBMCs. This clonotype was sampled from a human donor in good health. Some clones in this sample may be carry-over from other donors' samples. The chain recombines TRBV4-2 with TRBJ2-7; 8 bases are shared with TRBD1. CDR3 sequence: CASSQTGQGTYEQYF. The CDR3 coding sequence is TGTGCCAGCAGCCAAACTGGACAGGGAACCTACGAGCAGTACTTC.